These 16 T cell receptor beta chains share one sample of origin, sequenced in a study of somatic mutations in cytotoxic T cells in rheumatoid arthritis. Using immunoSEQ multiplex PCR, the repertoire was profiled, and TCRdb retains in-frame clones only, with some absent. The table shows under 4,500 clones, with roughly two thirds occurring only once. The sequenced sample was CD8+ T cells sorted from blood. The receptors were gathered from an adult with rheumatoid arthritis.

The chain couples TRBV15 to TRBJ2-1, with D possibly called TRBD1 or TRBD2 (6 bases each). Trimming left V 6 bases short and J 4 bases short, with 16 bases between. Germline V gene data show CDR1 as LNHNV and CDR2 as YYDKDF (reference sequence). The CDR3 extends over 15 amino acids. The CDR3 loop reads CATRAPGAEYNEQFF. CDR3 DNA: TGTGCCACCAGAGCCCCGGGGGCGGAATACAATGAGCAGTTCTTC.

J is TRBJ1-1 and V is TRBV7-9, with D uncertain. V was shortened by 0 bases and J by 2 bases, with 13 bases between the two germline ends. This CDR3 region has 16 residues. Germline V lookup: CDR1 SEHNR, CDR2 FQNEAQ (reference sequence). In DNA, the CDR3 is TGTGCCAGCAGCTTAGCCTTTGGCGGATCAAACACTGAAGCTTTCTTT. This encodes CASSLAFGGSNTEAFF.

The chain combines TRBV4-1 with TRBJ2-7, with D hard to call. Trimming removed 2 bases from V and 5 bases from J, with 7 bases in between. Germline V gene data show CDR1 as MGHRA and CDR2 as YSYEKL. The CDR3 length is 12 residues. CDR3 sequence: CASSQRPDEQYF. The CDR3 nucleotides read TGCGCCAGCAGCCAAAGGCCCGACGAGCAGTACTTC.

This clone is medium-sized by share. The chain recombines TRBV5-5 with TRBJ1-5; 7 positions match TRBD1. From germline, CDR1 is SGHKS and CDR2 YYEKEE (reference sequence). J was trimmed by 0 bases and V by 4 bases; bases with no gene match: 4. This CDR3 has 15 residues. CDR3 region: CASSPGQNSNQPQHF. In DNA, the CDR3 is TGTGCCAGCAGCCCGGGACAGAATAGCAATCAGCCCCAGCATTTT.

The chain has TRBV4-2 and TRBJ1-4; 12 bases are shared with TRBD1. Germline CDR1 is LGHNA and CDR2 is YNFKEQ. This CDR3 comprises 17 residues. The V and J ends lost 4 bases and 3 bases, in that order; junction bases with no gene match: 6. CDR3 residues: CASSLPGQGAANEKLFF. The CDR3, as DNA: TGTGCCAGCAGCCTCCCGGGACAGGGGGCGGCTAATGAAAAACTGTTTTTT.

The CDR3 is CASSLPGQGARYEQYF. The CDR3, as DNA: TGTGCCAGCAGCTTGCCGGGACAGGGGGCACGCTACGAGCAGTACTTC. This chain connects TRBV5-6 to TRBJ2-7, with 12 bases identical to TRBD1. V shed 1 base and J 3 bases; nucleotides not matched to a gene: 5. CDR3 size: 16 residues. In germline, CDR1 is SGHDT, CDR2 YYEEEE.

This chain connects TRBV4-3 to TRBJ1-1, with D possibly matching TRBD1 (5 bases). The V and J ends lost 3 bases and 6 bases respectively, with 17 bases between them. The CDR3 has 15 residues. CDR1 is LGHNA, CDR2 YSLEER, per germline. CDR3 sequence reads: CASSHSEGPAPEAFF. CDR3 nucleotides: TGCGCCAGCAGCCATTCCGAGGGGCCTGCACCTGAAGCTTTCTTT.

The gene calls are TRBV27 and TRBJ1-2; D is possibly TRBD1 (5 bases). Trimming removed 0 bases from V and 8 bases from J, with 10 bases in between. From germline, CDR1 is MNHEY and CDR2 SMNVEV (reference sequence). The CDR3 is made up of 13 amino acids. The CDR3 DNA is TGTGCCAGCAGTTTATCAGCGAAGGGGGGCTACACCTTC. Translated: CASSLSAKGGYTF.

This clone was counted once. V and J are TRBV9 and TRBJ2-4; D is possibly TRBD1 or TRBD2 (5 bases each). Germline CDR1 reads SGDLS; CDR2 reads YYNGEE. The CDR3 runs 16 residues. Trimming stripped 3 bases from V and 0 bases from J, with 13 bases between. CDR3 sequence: CASSGGSGTAKNIQYF. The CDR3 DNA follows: TGTGCCAGCAGCGGGGGGTCAGGGACAGCCAAAAACATTCAGTACTTC.

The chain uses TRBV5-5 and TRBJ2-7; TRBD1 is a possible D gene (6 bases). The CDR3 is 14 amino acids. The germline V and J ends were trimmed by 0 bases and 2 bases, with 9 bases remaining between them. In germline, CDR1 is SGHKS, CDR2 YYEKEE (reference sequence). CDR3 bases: TGTGCCAGCAGCTTGGACAGGGAAGCCTACGAGCAGTACTTC. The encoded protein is CASSLDREAYEQYF. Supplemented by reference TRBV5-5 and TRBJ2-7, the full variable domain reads DAGVTQSPTHLIKTRGQQVTLRCSPISGHKSVSWYQQVLGQGPQFIFQYYEKEERGRGNFPDRFSARQFPNYSSELNVNALLLGDSALYLCASSLDREAYEQYFGPGTRLTVT.

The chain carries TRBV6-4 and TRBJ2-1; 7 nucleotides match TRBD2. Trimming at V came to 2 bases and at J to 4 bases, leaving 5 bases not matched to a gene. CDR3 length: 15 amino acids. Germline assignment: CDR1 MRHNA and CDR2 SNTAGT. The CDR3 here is CASSDTASGYNEQFF. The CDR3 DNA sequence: TGTGCCAGCAGTGACACGGCTAGCGGATACAATGAGCAGTTCTTC.

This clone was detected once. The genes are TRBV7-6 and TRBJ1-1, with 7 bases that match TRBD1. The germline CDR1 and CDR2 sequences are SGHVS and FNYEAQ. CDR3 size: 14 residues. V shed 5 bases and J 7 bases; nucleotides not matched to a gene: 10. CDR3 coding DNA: TGTGCCAGCAGCCTACGGACAGGAACACATGAAGCTTTCTTT. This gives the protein CASSLRTGTHEAFF.

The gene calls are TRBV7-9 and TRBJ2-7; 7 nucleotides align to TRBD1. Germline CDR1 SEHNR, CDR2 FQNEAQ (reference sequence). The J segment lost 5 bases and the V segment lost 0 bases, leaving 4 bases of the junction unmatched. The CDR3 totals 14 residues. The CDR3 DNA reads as TGTGCCAGCAGCTTAGCGAGGACAGGCCACGAGCAGTACTTC. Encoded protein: CASSLARTGHEQYF.

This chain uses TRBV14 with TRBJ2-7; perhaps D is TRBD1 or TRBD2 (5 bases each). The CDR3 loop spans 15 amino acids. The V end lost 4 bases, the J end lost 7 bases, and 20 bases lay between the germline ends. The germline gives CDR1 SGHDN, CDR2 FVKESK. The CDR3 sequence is CASSPPRGPTGEQYF. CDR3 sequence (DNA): TGTGCCAGCAGCCCCCCGAGGGGACCTACTGGGGAGCAGTACTTC.

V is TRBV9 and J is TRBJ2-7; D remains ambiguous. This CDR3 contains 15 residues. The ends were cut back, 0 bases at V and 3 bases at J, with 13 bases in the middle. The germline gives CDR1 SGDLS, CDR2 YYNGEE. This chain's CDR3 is CASSVGTSPGYEQYF. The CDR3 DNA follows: TGTGCCAGCAGCGTAGGGACCAGTCCTGGCTACGAGCAGTACTTC.

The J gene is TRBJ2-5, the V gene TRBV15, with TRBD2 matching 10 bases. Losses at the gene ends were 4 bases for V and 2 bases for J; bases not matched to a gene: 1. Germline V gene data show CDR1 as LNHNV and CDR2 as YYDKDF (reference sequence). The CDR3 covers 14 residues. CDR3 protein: CATSTSGGQETQYF. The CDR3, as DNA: TGTGCCACCAGCACTAGCGGGGGTCAAGAGACCCAGTACTTC.